These T cell receptor beta chains were read from a single sample in a study of cytomegalovirus exposure and HLA in healthy donors. Sequenced by immunoSEQ multiplex PCR; TCRdb stores in-frame clones only, minus some. Of roughly 78,000 clones in the sample, about 66% were seen once. The sequencing sample was made of PBMCs. These receptor sequences come from a man aged 40-50 years in good health and CMV-seropositive. CDR3s include the opening cysteine and the closing phenylalanine or tryptophan. The order of the fields is D gene, clone size, V gene, J gene, CDR3 DNA, CDR3 protein. The D gene is left open where the match is weak. Size tells how often a clone was seen (once, few, many) or the class of an expanded clone, and some rows leave it out.

>TRBD1|few|TRBV25-1|TRBJ1-2
TGTGCCACCCAAGGGACAGGGGAAATGCCTATCTATGGCTACACCTTC
CATQGTGEMPIYGYTF
>.|.|TRBV30|TRBJ2-1
TGTGCCTGGAGTCTGGGCCTCGAGTATGTGATCTTC
CAWSLGLEYVIF
>.|.|TRBV5-8|TRBJ1-1
TGTGCCAGCAGCTCAGGGGTGTTGTTGGTTGGCACTGAAGCTTTCTTT
CASSSGVLLVGTEAFF
>TRBD1|.|TRBV27|TRBJ2-7
TGTGGCTCGGGACAGGATTTTTACGAGCAGTACTTC
CGSGQDFYEQYF
>.|.|TRBV7-9|TRBJ2-2
TGTGCCAGCAGCTTAAGTGCAGGGGACGGCGGGGAGCTGTTTTTT
CASSLSAGDGGELFF
>.|.|TRBV12-5|TRBJ1-5
TGTGCTAGTGGTTTTGGCCAGCCCCAGCATTTT
CASGFGQPQHF
>.|.|TRBV29-1|TRBJ1-2
TGCAGCGCATGGTCAGGGGACGGTGGCTACACCTTC
CSAWSGDGGYTF
>TRBD2|.|TRBV7-8|TRBJ2-7
TGTGCCAGCAGCTTAGTTGGGACTAGTTACTACGAGCAGTACTTC
CASSLVGTSYYEQYF
>.|.|TRBV7-8|TRBJ2-7
TGTGCCAGCAGCTTAGCCAGTCGCGGAACCTACGAGCAGTACTTC
CASSLASRGTYEQYF
>.|.|TRBV14|TRBJ2-7
TGTGCCAGCAGCCAATTATCAGGGAACCCTTACGAGCAGTACTTC
CASSQLSGNPYEQYF
>TRBD1|.|TRBV19|TRBJ1-2
TGTGCCAGTAGCACTGACAGGGACAGCTATGGCTACACCTTC
CASSTDRDSYGYTF
>TRBD1|once|TRBV5-1|TRBJ1-1
TGCGCCAGCATGCCTGGTCCGACAGGGGCGGCGAACACTGAAGCTTTCTTT
CASMPGPTGAANTEAFF
>TRBD1|.|TRBV13|TRBJ1-2
TGTGCCAGCAGCTTCGACAGGGGAAGCCTTGGCTACACCTTC
CASSFDRGSLGYTF
>TRBD1|.|TRBV11-2|TRBJ2-1
TGTGCCAGCAGCTTGGACAGGGCCCATGAGCAGTTCTTC
CASSLDRAHEQFF
>TRBD2|.|TRBV7-2|TRBJ2-1
TGTGCCAGCACCCTTAGACCTAGCGGTCCCTACAATGAGCAGTTCTTC
CASTLRPSGPYNEQFF
>TRBD1|once|TRBV11-3|TRBJ2-2
TGTGCCAGCAGCTCAGGACAGGGAGAGGCCGGGGAGCTGTTTTTT
CASSSGQGEAGELFF
>.|.|TRBV7-2|TRBJ2-3
TGTGCCAGCAGCTTAGTCTCAGATACGCAGTATTTT
CASSLVSDTQYF
>TRBD1|once|TRBV5-1|TRBJ2-2
TGCGCCACTATGCCAGGACAGGGTCCCGGGGAGCTGTTTTTT
CATMPGQGPGELFF
>.|.|TRBV28|TRBJ2-1
TGTGCCAGCAGTCTAAACTTGGGCCATGAGCAGTTCTTC
CASSLNLGHEQFF
>.|.|TRBV27|TRBJ1-5
TGTGCCAGCAGTCCTCGGAGCGTTACGCCCCAGCATTTT
CASSPRSVTPQHF
>.|.|TRBV7-8|TRBJ2-1
TGTGCCAGCAGCTTTCGGGTGAATGAGCAGTTCTTC
CASSFRVNEQFF
>.|.|TRBV5-1|TRBJ1-2
TGCGCCAGCAGCTCGGACTTCTCAGCAGGTGGCTACACCTTC
CASSSDFSAGGYTF
>.|.|TRBV9|TRBJ1-1
TGTGCCAGCAGCGCACAGGGAGGGACTGAAGCTTTCTTT
CASSAQGGTEAFF
>TRBD1|few|TRBV6-5|TRBJ1-2
TGTGCCAGCAGAGGCTACAGGGGCCCGGACTATGGCTACACCTTC
CASRGYRGPDYGYTF
>.|.|TRBV5-6|TRBJ2-2
TGTGCCAGCAGCCCGGACGACAGGACCGGGGAGCTGTTTTTT
CASSPDDRTGELFF
>TRBD1|.|TRBV4-3|TRBJ1-6
TGCGCCAGCAGCCAGTCCGGGACAGGGAGTAATCCCCTCCACTTT
CASSQSGTGSNPLHF
>.|.|TRBV4-3|TRBJ1-1
TGCGCCAGCAGCCAACGTTTCAGGGCAAGTGGCACTGAAGCTTTCTTT
CASSQRFRASGTEAFF
>TRBD1|.|TRBV4-1|TRBJ1-1
TGCGCCAGCAGCCAAGCCTCACGGCCAGGGGGTACTGAAGCTTTCTTT
CASSQASRPGGTEAFF
>.|once|TRBV7-2|TRBJ1-1
TGTGCCAGCAGCTTGAACAGACACACTGAAGCTTTCTTT
CASSLNRHTEAFF
>TRBD2|.|TRBV5-4|TRBJ2-2
TGTGCCAGCAGGGGAACTAGCGCGGCCACCGGGGAGCTGTTTTTT
CASRGTSAATGELFF
>TRBD2|.|TRBV7-8|TRBJ2-7
TGTGCCAGCAGCTCAGGCGGGAGGGAGCAGTACTTC
CASSSGGREQYF
>TRBD2|.|TRBV4-1|TRBJ2-3
TGCGCCAGCAGCCGAGGGCCCCAGCGGGGCGATATCACAGATACGCAGTATTTT
CASSRGPQRGDITDTQYF
>TRBD2|.|TRBV4-1|TRBJ2-3
TGCGCCAGCAGCCAAGACCGAGCGGGGGGACGAGATACGCAGTATTTT
CASSQDRAGGRDTQYF
>.|.|TRBV30|TRBJ1-6
TGTGCCTGGACACATACTAATTCCCCCCTCCACTTT
CAWTHTNSPLHF
>.|.|TRBV5-1|TRBJ2-5
TGCGCCAGCAGCTTTGGACAGCCGGGTTCGGAGACCCAGTACTTC
CASSFGQPGSETQYF